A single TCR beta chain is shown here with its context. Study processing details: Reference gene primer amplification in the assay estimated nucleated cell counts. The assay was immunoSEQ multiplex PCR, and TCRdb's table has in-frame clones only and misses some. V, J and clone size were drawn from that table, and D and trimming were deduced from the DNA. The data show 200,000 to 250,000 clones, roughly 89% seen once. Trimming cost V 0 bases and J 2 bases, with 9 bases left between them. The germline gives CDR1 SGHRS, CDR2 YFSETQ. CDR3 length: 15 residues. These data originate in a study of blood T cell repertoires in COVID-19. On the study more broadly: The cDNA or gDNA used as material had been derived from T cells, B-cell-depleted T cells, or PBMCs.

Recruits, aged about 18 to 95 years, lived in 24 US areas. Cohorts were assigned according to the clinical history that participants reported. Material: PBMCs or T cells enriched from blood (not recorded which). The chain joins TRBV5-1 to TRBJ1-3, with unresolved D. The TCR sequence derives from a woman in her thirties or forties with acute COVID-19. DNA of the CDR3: TGCGCCAGCAGCTTGGATCCGGGAGCTGGAAACACCATATATTTT. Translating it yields CASSLDPGAGNTIYF.